The 20 T cell receptor beta chains below were found in one sample sequenced in a study of human CD8 memory T cell subsets. Scientists made TCR beta libraries using UMI-labeled 5' RACE. TCRdb reworked the 5' RACE reads into one entry per CDR3 protein, no DNA. Its clone listing holds about 10,000 distinct CDR3 sequences. Specimen: CD8+ stem-like memory T cells (TSCM and TCM) sorted from PBMCs. Subset meaning: stem-like memory CD8 T cells (TSTEM), CCR7+ PD-1- TIGIT-. These receptor sequences come from a human donor in good health.

This clonotype is labeled medium-sized based on frequency. This rearrangement joins TRBV6-2 or TRBV6-3 to TRBJ2-4; TCRdb's D gene call, TRBD1, goes unchecked for lack of DNA. CDR3 length: 14 residues. CDR1 and CDR2 from the germline V gene are MNHEY and SVGEGT. This CDR3 reads CASSSGTAKNIQYF.

This chain uses TRBV6-2 or TRBV6-3 with TRBJ1-2; TCRdb outputs TRBD1, but without DNA this stays unchecked. Germline CDR1 reads MNHEY; CDR2 reads SVGEGT. The CDR3 sequence is 14 residues long. The CDR3 is CASTHRAESAGYTF.

The chain joins TRBV20-1 to TRBJ2-7; TCRdb calls TRBD2, which cannot be checked without DNA. In germline, CDR1 is DFQATT, CDR2 SNEGSKA (reference sequence). The CDR3 contains 16 residues. The CDR3 loop is CSARPLTSGSAYEQYF.

The chain combines TRBV5-1 with TRBJ2-2; TCRdb's D call of TRBD2 is untestable without DNA. CDR3 length: 16 residues. CDR1 is SGHRS, CDR2 YFSETQ, per germline. The CDR3 spells CASNARRGEITGELFF. Together with reference TRBV5-1 and TRBJ2-2, the CDR3 gives the full variable domain: KAGVTQTPRYLIKTRGQQVTLSCSPISGHRSVSWYQQTPGQGLQFLFEYFSETQRNKGNFPGRFSGRQFSNSRSEMNVSTLELGDSALYLCASNARRGEITGELFFGEGSRLTVL.

CDR3 in amino acids: CASSETSGRENEQFF. J is TRBJ2-1 and V is TRBV2; without DNA, the TCRdb call of TRBD2 cannot be checked. CDR1 and CDR2 from the germline V gene are SNHLY and FYNNEI. This CDR3 has 15 amino acids. The variable domain in full, with the rest retrieved from reference TRBV2 and TRBJ2-1, is EPEVTQTPSHQVTQMGQEVILRCVPISNHLYFYWYRQILGQKVEFLVSFYNNEISEKSEIFDDQFSVERPDGSNFTLKIRSTKLEDSAMYFCASSETSGRENEQFFGPGTRLTVL.

The chain is built from TRBV28 and TRBJ2-7; TCRdb picks TRBD2, but there is no DNA to check that call. The CDR3 contains 17 residues. Germline CDR1 and CDR2: MDHEN and SYDVKM. CDR3 amino acids: CASSNKPGTSGRYEQYF.

The chain links TRBV7-8 to TRBJ1-2; TCRdb's D call of TRBD1 is untestable without DNA. Germline V gene sequence: CDR1 SGHVS, CDR2 FQNEAQ. The CDR3 runs 16 residues. The CDR3 is CASSSRAVTGGYGYTF.

This chain connects TRBV7-9 to TRBJ1-2; TCRdb's assignment of TRBD1 cannot be checked, as there is no DNA. CDR3 length: 13 amino acids. The germline V gene encodes CDR1 SEHNR and CDR2 FQNEAQ (reference sequence). The CDR3 reads CASQLGGVYGYTF.

The chain joins TRBV15 to TRBJ2-1; TCRdb names TRBD2, which stays unverified in the absence of DNA. CDR3 length equals 14 residues. Germline CDR1 is LNHNV and CDR2 is YYDKDF (reference sequence). This CDR3 is CATSMAGGNNEQFF. The whole variable domain, remainder taken from reference TRBV15 and TRBJ2-1, is DAMVIQNPRYQVTQFGKPVTLSCSQTLNHNVMYWYQQKSSQAPKLLFHYYDKDFNNEADTPDNFQSRRPNTSFCFLDIRSPGLGDTAMYLCATSMAGGNNEQFFGPGTRLTVL.

J is TRBJ2-5 and V is TRBV5-4; TCRdb proposes TRBD1, but this gene call is untestable without DNA. This CDR3 has 12 residues. Germline lookup yields CDR1 SGHNT and CDR2 YYREEE (reference sequence). CDR3 sequence reads: CASIAPDETQYF.

The chain uses TRBV18 and TRBJ2-7; TCRdb returns TRBD1, unconfirmable since there is no DNA. Per germline, CDR1 KGHSH and CDR2 LQKENI. This CDR3 region has 18 residues. Here the CDR3 reads CASSPEGQASGGSYEQYF. Supplemented by reference TRBV18 and TRBJ2-7, the full variable domain reads NAGVMQNPRHLVRRRGQEARLRCSPMKGHSHVYWYRQLPEEGLKFMVYLQKENIIDESGMPKERFSAEFPKEGPSILRIQQVVRGDSAAYFCASSPEGQASGGSYEQYFGPGTRLTVT.

The chain joins TRBV21-1 to TRBJ2-3; with no DNA, the TCRdb D assignment of TRBD1 cannot be verified. TRBV21-1 is designated a pseudogene. The CDR3 has 20 amino acids. This CDR3 is CASSLSLGRPGDSDTDTQYF.

Frequency places this clonotype as medium-sized. The chain carries TRBV7-9 and TRBJ2-7; lacking DNA, the TRBD2 call made by TCRdb goes unchecked. There are 14 residues in the CDR3. From germline, CDR1 is SEHNR and CDR2 FQNEAQ (reference sequence). The CDR3 reads CASKRLAGVYEQYF.

Judged by frequency, this clonotype is medium-sized. This chain links TRBV29-1 with TRBJ2-1; no DNA is available, so the TRBD2 call from TCRdb remains unchecked. Looked up from germline, CDR1 is SQVTM and CDR2 is ANQGSEA. The CDR3 has 16 amino acids. CDR3 protein: CSVGTGVGTSVREQFF.

The J gene is TRBJ2-3, the V gene TRBV7-2. Germline CDR1 SGHTA, CDR2 FQGNSA. The CDR3 totals 14 residues. The CDR3 sequence: CASSFSGPTDTQYF. The full variable domain, rest sourced from reference TRBV7-2 and TRBJ2-3, is GAGVSQSPSNKVTEKGKDVELRCDPISGHTALYWYRQSLGQGLEFLIYFQGNSAPDKSGLPSDRFSAERTGGSVSTLTIQRTQQEDSAVYLCASSFSGPTDTQYFGPGTRLTVL.

The V call is TRBV15, the J call TRBJ1-5; lacking DNA, the TRBD1 call made by TCRdb goes unchecked. CDR1 is LNHNV, CDR2 YYDKDF, per germline (reference sequence). This CDR3 comprises 16 residues. The CDR3 sequence is CATSRDRQVGNQPQHF.

The rearrangement links TRBV7-9 to TRBJ2-7; TCRdb's D call, TRBD1, is unchecked because there is no DNA. The V gene's germline CDR1 is SEHNR and CDR2 FQNEAQ (reference sequence). The CDR3 is 14 amino acids. The CDR3 spells CASSLTGPSYEQYF.

The chain joins TRBV18 to TRBJ2-1; TCRdb's D call of TRBD1 is untestable without DNA. Germline CDR1 and CDR2: KGHSH and LQKENI. The CDR3 totals 16 residues. The CDR3 spells CASSPERTGNYNEQFF.

J is TRBJ2-7 and V is TRBV29-1; TCRdb names TRBD1, which stays unverified in the absence of DNA. Germline lookup yields CDR1 SQVTM and CDR2 ANQGSEA. The CDR3 sequence is 12 residues long. The CDR3 protein is CSVEPDRGEQYF.

The chain joins TRBV11-2 to TRBJ1-2; TCRdb's D call of TRBD1 is untestable without DNA. The length of the CDR3 is 14 residues. The germline V gene has CDR1 SGHAT and CDR2 FQNNGV. Here the CDR3 reads CASSLGQGLYGYTF.